Following are 11 T cell receptor beta chains from one sample sequenced in a study of siplizumab effects on memory and regulatory T cells. Assay used: immunoSEQ multiplex PCR; TCRdb lists only in-frame clones, some missing. The table shows more than 45,000 clones, with over 90% occurring only once. The specimen sequenced was CD8+ T cells sorted from blood. These receptors originate from a human donor in good health.

This clone turned up a few times. This chain uses TRBV7-9 with TRBJ2-1; TRBD2 matches at 7 bases. V trimming: 11 bases; J trimming: 7 bases; junction bases outside the gene matches: 8. Per germline, CDR1 SEHNR and CDR2 FQNEAQ (reference sequence). There are 12 residues in the CDR3. CDR3 coding DNA: TGTGCCCGGGGGGAGGCTGGGAATGAGCAGTTCTTC. Its translation: CARGEAGNEQFF. The variable domain in full, with the rest retrieved from reference TRBV7-9 and TRBJ2-1, is DTGVSQNPRHKITKRGQNVTFRCDPISEHNRLYWYRQTLGQGPEFLTYFQNEAQLEKSRLLSDRFSAERPKGSFSTLEIQRTEQGDSAMYLCARGEAGNEQFFGPGTRLTVL.

The genes are TRBV28 and TRBJ2-7; D could derive from TRBD1 or TRBD2 (6 bases each). CDR1 and CDR2 from the germline V gene are MDHEN and SYDVKM. The CDR3 length is 12 residues. Trimming cost V 5 bases and J 6 bases, with 11 bases left between them. The CDR3 sequence is CASSLRGVEQYF. The CDR3 DNA follows: TGTGCCAGCAGTCTTAGGGGGGTCGAGCAGTACTTC.

The J gene is TRBJ2-3, the V gene TRBV10-3, with D possibly matching TRBD1 (6 bases). Germline V CDR1 and CDR2: ENHRY, SYGVKD. With 6 bases removed from V and 0 bases from J, the gap between germline ends came to 10 bases. CDR3 length: 14 residues. The CDR3 loop is CAIRSQGSTDTQYF. The CDR3, as DNA: TGTGCCATCAGGTCCCAGGGGAGCACAGATACGCAGTATTTT.

The chain is built from TRBV15 and TRBJ2-1; D unclear. From germline, CDR1 is LNHNV and CDR2 YYDKDF (reference sequence). This CDR3 contains 12 residues. V was cut by 2 bases and J by 6 bases, with 5 bases left in between. Here the CDR3 DNA reads TGTGCCACCAGCAGATCGCTCAATGAGCAGTTCTTC. This codes for CATSRSLNEQFF.

The chain links TRBV27 to TRBJ2-1; maybe TRBD1 (6 bases). Trimming cost V 5 bases and J 7 bases, with 9 bases left between them. From germline, CDR1 is MNHEY and CDR2 SMNVEV (reference sequence). This CDR3 region has 12 residues. CDR3 sequence reads: CASSGTTNEQFF. In DNA, the CDR3 is TGTGCCAGCAGTGGGACAACGAATGAGCAGTTCTTC.

Only one count was recorded for this clone. V is TRBV25-1 and J is TRBJ2-5; 8 bases align to TRBD2. After removal of 2 bases from V and 5 bases from J, the junction contained 13 bases not matched to a gene. The germline V gene encodes CDR1 MGHDK and CDR2 SYGVNS. CDR3 size: 17 residues. The CDR3 nucleotides are TGTGCCAGCAGTGAAAGGGGACTAGGGCGGGTGTGGGAGACCCAGTACTTC. Its translation is CASSERGLGRVWETQYF.

In its sample, this clone was seen a few times. The chain joins TRBV5-6 to TRBJ2-5; D call uncertain. CDR1 is SGHDT and CDR2 is YYEEEE in the germline V gene. The CDR3 contains 16 residues. V lost 5 bases and J 5 bases, leaving 22 bases between the germline ends. The CDR3 region is CASRSSVLGVSETQYF. For the CDR3, the DNA is TGTGCCAGCAGGTCGAGCGTGTTGGGTGTGTCGGAGACCCAGTACTTC.

V is TRBV15 and J is TRBJ2-7; D unclear. CDR1 LNHNV and CDR2 YYDKDF come from the germline V gene (reference sequence). The CDR3 has 14 amino acids. Trimming took 0 bases from V and 6 from J, leaving 12 bases between them. The CDR3 here is CATSRDPEEFEQYF. The CDR3 DNA sequence: TGTGCCACCAGCAGAGATCCCGAGGAATTCGAGCAGTACTTC.

The J gene is TRBJ2-1, the V gene TRBV7-8; D gene uncertain. The ends were cut back, 4 bases at V and 7 bases at J, with 8 bases in the middle. CDR1 and CDR2 from the germline V gene are SGHVS and FQNEAQ. CDR3 length: 12 residues. CDR3: CASSSTLNEQFF. CDR3 coding DNA: TGTGCCAGCAGCTCGACACTGAATGAGCAGTTCTTC.

The chain is built from TRBV28 and TRBJ2-7; TRBD2 aligns across 7 bases. The germline V gene encodes CDR1 MDHEN and CDR2 SYDVKM. The V segment lost 6 bases and the J segment 6 bases; nucleotides outside the gene matches: 11. This CDR3 has 14 amino acids. The CDR3 protein is CASSLSGRLSEQYF. CDR3 nucleotide sequence: TGTGCCAGCAGCCTTTCCGGGAGGCTAAGCGAGCAGTACTTC.

The chain joins TRBV27 to TRBJ2-1; 9 nucleotides align to TRBD2. The V segment lost 6 bases and the J segment 2 bases; nucleotides outside the gene matches: 2. Germline V gives CDR1 MNHEY, CDR2 SMNVEV (reference sequence). The CDR3 extends over 14 amino acids. CDR3 residues: CASSGLATYNEQFF. CDR3 coding DNA: TGTGCCAGCAGCGGACTAGCGACCTACAATGAGCAGTTCTTC.